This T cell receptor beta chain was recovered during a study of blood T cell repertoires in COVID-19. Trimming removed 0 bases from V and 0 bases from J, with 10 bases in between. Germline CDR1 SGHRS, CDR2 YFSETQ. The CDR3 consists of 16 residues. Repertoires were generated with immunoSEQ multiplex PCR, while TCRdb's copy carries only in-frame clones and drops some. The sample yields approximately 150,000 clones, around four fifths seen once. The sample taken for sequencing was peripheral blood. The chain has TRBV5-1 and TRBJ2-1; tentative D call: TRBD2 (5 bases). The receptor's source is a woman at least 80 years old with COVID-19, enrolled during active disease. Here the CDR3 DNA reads TGCGCCAGCAGCTTGGGGGCAACTAGCTCCTACAATGAGCAGTTCTTC. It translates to CASSLGATSSYNEQFF.